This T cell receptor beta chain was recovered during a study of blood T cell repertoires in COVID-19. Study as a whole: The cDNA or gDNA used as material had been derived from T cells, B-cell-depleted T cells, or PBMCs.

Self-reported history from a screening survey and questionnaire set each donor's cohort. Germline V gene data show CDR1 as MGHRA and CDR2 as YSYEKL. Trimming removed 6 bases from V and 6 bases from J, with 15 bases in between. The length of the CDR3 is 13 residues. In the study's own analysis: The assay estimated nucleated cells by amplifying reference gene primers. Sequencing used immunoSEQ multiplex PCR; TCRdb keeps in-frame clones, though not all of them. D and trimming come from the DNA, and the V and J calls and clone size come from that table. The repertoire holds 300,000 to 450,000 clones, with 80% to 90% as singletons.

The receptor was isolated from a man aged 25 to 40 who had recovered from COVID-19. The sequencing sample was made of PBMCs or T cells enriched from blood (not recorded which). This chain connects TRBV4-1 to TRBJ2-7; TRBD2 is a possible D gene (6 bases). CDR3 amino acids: CASSDRDLIEQYF. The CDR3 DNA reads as TGCGCCAGCAGTGACCGGGACTTGATCGAGCAGTACTTC.